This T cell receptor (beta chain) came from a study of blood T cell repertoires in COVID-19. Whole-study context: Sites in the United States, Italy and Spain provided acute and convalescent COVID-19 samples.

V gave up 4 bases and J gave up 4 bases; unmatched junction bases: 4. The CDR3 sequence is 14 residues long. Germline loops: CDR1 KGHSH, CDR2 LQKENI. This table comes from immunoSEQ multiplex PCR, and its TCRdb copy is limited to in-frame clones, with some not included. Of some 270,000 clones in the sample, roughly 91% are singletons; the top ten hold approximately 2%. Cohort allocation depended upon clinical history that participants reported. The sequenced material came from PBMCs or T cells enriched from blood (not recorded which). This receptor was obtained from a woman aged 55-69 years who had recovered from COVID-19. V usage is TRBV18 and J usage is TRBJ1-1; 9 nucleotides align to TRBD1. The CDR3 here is CASSLGQGATEAFF. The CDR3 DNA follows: TGTGCCAGCTCACTGGGACAGGGTGCCACTGAAGCTTTCTTT.